The source of this T cell receptor (beta chain) is a study of blood T cell repertoires in COVID-19 (dated by TCRdb to 2020 to 2022). Regarding the research as a whole: Collaborator samples came from the United States, Italy and Spain and covered acute and convalescent phases of COVID-19. The prospective study material was composed of cDNA or gDNA derived from T cells, B-cell-depleted T cells, or PBMCs. Deeply sampled blood TCRbeta repertoires from subjects exposed to, actively infected with, or recovered from COVID-19 were included in the dataset. The repertoires were made available in a free public database intended to serve as a resource for research on the immune response to SARS-CoV-2. Samples came from the ongoing ImmuneRACE study (first 160 participants) plus 1,254 subjects from 6 global collaborators. Sample metadata almost always included a de-identified subject ID, COVID-19 status, age in years and sex. Where available, HLA class I and class II types were obtained from metadata supplied by the sample provider rather than from assay-based typing.

Each collaborating institution followed its own protocols to collect whole blood in K2EDTA tubes. For TCRbeta analysis, collaborators shipped samples as frozen whole blood, isolated PBMCs, or DNA extracted from either of those sample types. Trimming leaves V shorter by 5 bases and J shorter by 0 bases, with the junction holding 9 bases beyond the gene matches. Spanning cysteine to phenylalanine, the CDR3 consists of 18 amino acids. Only the CDR3 part of the read is kept: 54 bases, read in frame from the first base. Per the germline V gene (reference sequence), SEHNR is the CDR1 and FQNEAQ is the CDR2. Concerning this clone itself: Its antigen is unknown. Per-nucleotide qualities are absent, and no much larger clonotype sits a single base away.

TCRbeta CDR3 regions were amplified from genomic DNA using the immunoSEQ Assay, a bias-controlled multiplex PCR. The authors processed their data as follows. Within the assay, amplification of reference gene primers was used to estimate how many nucleated cells each sample contained. To quantify the absolute abundance of each unique TCRbeta CDR3 rearrangement, sequence reads were collapsed and filtered. For each sample, productive Simpson clonality was calculated by taking the square root of Simpson's diversity index across productive rearrangements. The source is immuneACCESS, and TCRdb retained only in-frame sequences with V and J called. Part of the clones is not carried over; for the studies checked, unresolved V genes explain less than half of this, and the remainder is unexplained. Clone size and V and J calls were adopted from that table, with D and trimming inferred from the DNA. The sample table shows fewer than 85,000 clones, and around 80% are seen once. Clones ranked in the top ten supply approximately 15% of the sample.

Summary of the overall study and its limitations: How much clinical and demographic metadata was included differed by source and by participant, and the metadata was provided uncurated.

This chain is built from TRBV7-9 and TRBJ2-1, and TRBD2 matches 11 of the central bases. The sequencing sample was made of peripheral blood. This TCR came from a woman aged 60-70 years with acute or convalescent COVID-19. DNA sequence: TGTGCCAGCAGCCACGGGACTAGCGGTACTAGCTCCTACAATGAGCAGTTCTTC. It is translated as CASSHGTSGTSSYNEQFF. Full variable domain (CDR3 extended with the reference TRBV7-9 and TRBJ2-1 proteins): DTGVSQNPRHKITKRGQNVTFRCDPISEHNRLYWYRQTLGQGPEFLTYFQNEAQLEKSRLLSDRFSAERPKGSFSTLEIQRTEQGDSAMYLCASSHGTSGTSSYNEQFFGPGTRLTVL.